Listed below are T cell receptor beta chains from one sample, sequenced in a study of identical twins. TCRdb recomputed calls from the 5' RACE reads with MiXCR, one row per CDR3 protein. The sample yields 700,000 or so distinct CDR3 sequences, under 9% seen once. This same sample was also part of a study on yellow fever vaccine responses in identical twins.

The sample taken for sequencing was PBMCs. Source of these receptors: a young woman in good health. The CDR3 runs from the conserved cysteine through the conserved F or W. D genes are given only for firm matches. Size tells how often a clone was seen (once, few, many) or the class of an expanded clone, and some rows leave it out.

J	length	V	D	size	CDR3	DNA
TRBJ1-2	14	TRBV4-3	NA	few	CASSQDVVTNGYTF	TGCGCCAGCAGCCAAGATGTGGTTACAAATGGCTACACCTTC
TRBJ1-6	14	TRBV3-1	NA	NA	CASSQAWENSPLHF	TGTGCCAGCAGCCAAGCATGGGAGAATTCACCCCTCCACTTT
TRBJ2-3	9	TRBV20-1	NA	NA	CRTPDTQYF	TGCAGGACCCCAGATACGCAGTATTTT
TRBJ2-7	14	TRBV6-1	NA	few	CASSQSDRTYEQYF	TGTGCCAGCAGCCAATCTGACAGGACCTACGAGCAGTACTTC
TRBJ2-1	15	TRBV7-2	TRBD2	few	CASSLPGLGYDEQFF	TGTGCCAGCAGCTTGCCGGGACTAGGCTATGATGAGCAGTTCTTC
TRBJ2-3	15	TRBV11-2	TRBD2	few	CASSRWSGGGDTQYF	TGTGCCAGCAGCAGGTGGAGCGGGGGCGGGGATACGCAGTATTTT
TRBJ2-3	14	TRBV7-2	TRBD2	few	CASSSLTSADTQYF	TGTGCCAGCAGCTCCTTGACTAGCGCCGATACGCAGTATTTT
TRBJ2-7	14	TRBV5-6	NA	NA	CASSSWTAAYEQYF	TGTGCCAGCAGCTCTTGGACAGCCGCCTACGAGCAGTACTTC
TRBJ2-5	15	TRBV13	NA	NA	CASSSVRDHPWTQYF	TGTGCCAGCAGCTCGGTCCGGGACCACCCGTGGACCCAGTACTTC
TRBJ2-1	19	TRBV6-5	TRBD2	NA	CASSYTRSSGRVMRNEQFF	TGTGCCAGCAGTTACACAAGATCTAGCGGGAGGGTAATGAGGAATGAGCAGTTCTTC
TRBJ2-7	18	TRBV5-1	TRBD2	NA	CASSLAPGLAGASYEQYF	TGCGCCAGCAGCTTGGCACCGGGACTAGCGGGCGCGTCCTACGAGCAGTACTTC
TRBJ2-7	14	TRBV30	TRBD2	few	CAWSVSGGTYEQYF	TGTGCCTGGAGTGTTAGCGGGGGGACCTACGAGCAGTACTTC
TRBJ1-1	13	TRBV7-9	NA	NA	CASTSSSNTEAFF	TGTGCCAGCACTTCGTCCTCGAACACTGAAGCTTTCTTT
TRBJ2-1	14	TRBV27	TRBD1	NA	CASSAGQGFNEQFF	TGTGCCAGCAGCGCGGGACAGGGATTCAATGAGCAGTTCTTC
TRBJ2-2	16	TRBV7-8	TRBD2	few	CASTLAGGTGTGELFF	TGTGCCAGCACCCTAGCGGGCGGAACAGGCACCGGGGAGCTGTTTTTT
TRBJ2-7	13	TRBV7-2	NA	many	CASSLKGAYEQYF	TGTGCCAGCAGCTTAAAGGGGGCCTACGAGCAGTACTTC
TRBJ2-7	15	TRBV9	NA	once	CASSVSLALDDEQYF	TGTGCCAGCAGCGTAAGTCTAGCTCTAGATGACGAGCAGTACTTC
TRBJ2-5	11	TRBV20-1	NA	NA	CSAVLGETQYF	TGCAGTGCCGTCTTGGGGGAGACCCAGTACTTC
TRBJ2-1	15	TRBV7-2	NA	few	CASSLKVPGAYEQFF	TGTGCCAGCAGCTTGAAAGTACCCGGAGCCTATGAGCAGTTCTTC
TRBJ2-7	16	TRBV28	TRBD1	NA	CASSPGSTGNSYEQYF	TGTGCCAGCAGTCCCGGCTCGACAGGGAACTCCTACGAGCAGTACTTC
TRBJ2-7	17	TRBV6-1	TRBD2	NA	CASRPRSSGGFSYEQYF	TGTGCCAGCCGACCTCGATCTAGCGGGGGCTTTTCCTACGAGCAGTACTTC
TRBJ1-1	13	TRBV5-6	NA	NA	CASGPGGGTEAFF	TGTGCCAGCGGCCCCGGGGGGGGAACTGAAGCTTTCTTT
TRBJ2-2	16	TRBV7-2	TRBD2	few	CASSSAGGPSWGELFF	TGTGCCAGCAGTTCCGCGGGGGGACCGTCATGGGGGGAGCTGTTTTTT
TRBJ1-2	16	TRBV9	TRBD1	few	CASRAVGQGPNYGYTF	TGTGCCAGCAGAGCAGTGGGACAGGGACCTAACTATGGCTACACCTTC
TRBJ1-5	14	TRBV20-1	TRBD1	few	CSARGAQGAKPQHF	TGCAGTGCTAGAGGGGCACAGGGGGCGAAGCCCCAGCATTTT
TRBJ2-3	15	TRBV7-9	TRBD2	many	CASSPLGGATDTQYF	TGTGCCAGCAGCCCCCTGGGAGGGGCGACAGATACGCAGTATTTT
TRBJ2-7	15	TRBV5-1	TRBD1	NA	CASSVAGTGPYEQYF	TGCGCCAGCAGCGTCGCCGGGACAGGTCCCTACGAGCAGTACTTC
TRBJ2-1	13	TRBV24-1	NA	many	CATSDPTSNEQFF	TGTGCCACCAGTGACCCGACTAGCAATGAGCAGTTCTTC
TRBJ2-1	17	TRBV6-2/TRBV6-3	TRBD2	many	CASSYRGDSGSYNEQFF	TGTGCCAGCAGTTACCGGGGGGATTCGGGCTCCTACAATGAGCAGTTCTTC
TRBJ2-5	17	TRBV20-1	NA	few	CSASPVGGDPGRETQYF	TGCAGTGCCTCCCCCGTAGGGGGAGACCCCGGAAGGGAGACCCAGTACTTC
TRBJ2-7	15	TRBV20-1	TRBD2	few	CSARELERGAYEQYF	TGCAGTGCTAGAGAGCTCGAGCGGGGGGCTTACGAGCAGTACTTC
TRBJ2-7	14	TRBV4-3	NA	NA	CASSQDSDGYEQYF	TGCGCCAGCAGCCAAGATTCAGACGGTTACGAGCAGTACTTC
TRBJ1-2	15	TRBV29-1	TRBD1	NA	CSVSDRSPPNYGYTF	TGCAGCGTTTCGGACAGGAGTCCACCTAACTATGGCTACACCTTC
TRBJ1-4	16	TRBV6-1	TRBD1	NA	CASRSTGGPTNEKLFF	TGTGCCAGCAGATCGACAGGGGGGCCAACTAATGAAAAACTGTTTTTT
TRBJ2-7	15	TRBV15	NA	many	CATNQDYSQADEQYF	TGTGCCACCAACCAGGACTACTCACAGGCCGACGAGCAGTACTTC
TRBJ1-2	18	TRBV19	TRBD1	few	CASSPRGQAAGTAYGYTF	TGTGCCAGCAGCCCTAGGGGGCAAGCAGCGGGGACAGCCTATGGCTACACCTTC
TRBJ2-5	16	TRBV24-1	TRBD1	few	CATSDRRDRREETQYF	TGTGCCACCAGTGATCGCCGGGACAGACGAGAAGAGACCCAGTACTTC
TRBJ2-7	14	TRBV4-1	NA	many	CASSQAASYYEQYF	TGCGCCAGCAGCCAAGCGGCCAGTTACTACGAGCAGTACTTC
TRBJ1-2	14	TRBV20-1	NA	many	CSALHREAPYGYTF	TGCAGTGCGCTCCACAGGGAGGCTCCTTATGGCTACACCTTC
TRBJ2-1	12	TRBV7-3	NA	few	CASSYQGYEQFF	TGTGCCAGCAGCTATCAGGGCTATGAGCAGTTCTTC
TRBJ2-2	13	TRBV12-3/TRBV12-4	NA	many	CASSLGYTGELFF	TGTGCCAGCAGTTTGGGTTACACCGGGGAGCTGTTTTTT